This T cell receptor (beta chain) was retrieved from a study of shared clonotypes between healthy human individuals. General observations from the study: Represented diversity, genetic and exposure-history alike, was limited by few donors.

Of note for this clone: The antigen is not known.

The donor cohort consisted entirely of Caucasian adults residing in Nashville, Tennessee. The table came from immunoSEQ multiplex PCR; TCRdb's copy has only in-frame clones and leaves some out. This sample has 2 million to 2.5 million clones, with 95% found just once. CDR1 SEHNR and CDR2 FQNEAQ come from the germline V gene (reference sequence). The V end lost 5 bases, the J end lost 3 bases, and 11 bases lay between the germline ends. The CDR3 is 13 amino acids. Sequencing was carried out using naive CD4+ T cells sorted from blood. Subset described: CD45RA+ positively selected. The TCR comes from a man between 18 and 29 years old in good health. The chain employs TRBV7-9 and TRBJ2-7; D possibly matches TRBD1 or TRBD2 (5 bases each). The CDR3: CASSPGPNYEQYF. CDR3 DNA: TGTGCCAGCAGCCCGGGACCTAACTACGAGCAGTACTTC.